This entry concerns a single T cell receptor beta chain. Its antigen is undetermined. Conventional CD4 T cells were sorted as CD4+CD127+ cells. This sample is part of a study of B cell selection in AIRE deficiency. General study findings and limits: Shared Treg sequences were biased toward short CDR3s with few non-templated nucleotide insertions. Patient Tconv cells held 25% to 35% of Treg sequences shared by healthy donors. Only 9.3% of some 3,300 shared Treg sequences were patient-specific; around 33% healthy-specific. With only TCRbeta sequenced, less than 45% of shared healthy Treg sequences overlapped Tconv.

Assay: immunoSEQ multiplex PCR; the TCRdb copy retains only in-frame clones and omits some. The sample holds some 19,000 clones; roughly 97% are singletons and the top ten take roughly 0.3%. Trimming left V 4 bases short and J 10 bases short, with 11 bases between. Germline loops: CDR1 LNHDA, CDR2 SQIVND (reference sequence). The CDR3 spans 13 residues. This clonotype was obtained from a human donor with AIRE deficiency. V usage is TRBV19 and J usage is TRBJ1-6; perhaps TRBD1 as D (6 bases). The sequencing input was conventional CD4+ T cells sorted from PBMCs. The CDR3: CASSRYRESPLHF. The CDR3 DNA is TGTGCCAGTAGTAGGTACAGGGAATCACCCCTCCACTTT.